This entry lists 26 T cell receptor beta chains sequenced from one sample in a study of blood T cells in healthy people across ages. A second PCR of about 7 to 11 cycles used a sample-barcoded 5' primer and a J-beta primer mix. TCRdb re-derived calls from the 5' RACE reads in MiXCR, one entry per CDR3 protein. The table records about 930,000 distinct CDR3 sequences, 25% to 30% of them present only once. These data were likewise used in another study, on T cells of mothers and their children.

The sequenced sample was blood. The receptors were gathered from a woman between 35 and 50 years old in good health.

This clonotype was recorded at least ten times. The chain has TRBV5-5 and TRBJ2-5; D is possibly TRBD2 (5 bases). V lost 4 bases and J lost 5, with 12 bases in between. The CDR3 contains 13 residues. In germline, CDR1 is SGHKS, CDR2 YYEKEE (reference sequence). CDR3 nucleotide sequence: TGTGCCAGCAGCCAGCTACCGGGGGAGACCCAGTACTTC. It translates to CASSQLPGETQYF.

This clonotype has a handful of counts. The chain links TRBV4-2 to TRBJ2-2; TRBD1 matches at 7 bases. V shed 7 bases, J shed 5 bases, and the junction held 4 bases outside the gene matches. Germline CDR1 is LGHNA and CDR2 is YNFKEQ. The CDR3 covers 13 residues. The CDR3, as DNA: TGTGCCAGCACTACAGGGGAAACCGGGGAGCTGTTTTTT. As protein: CASTTGETGELFF.

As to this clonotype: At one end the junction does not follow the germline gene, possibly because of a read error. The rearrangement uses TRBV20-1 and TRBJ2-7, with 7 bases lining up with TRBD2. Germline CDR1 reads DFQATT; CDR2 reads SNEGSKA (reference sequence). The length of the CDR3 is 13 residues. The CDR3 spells CSVRNPGGYEQYF. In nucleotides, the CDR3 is TGCAGTGTTAGAAATCCGGGGGGCTACGAGCAGTACTTC.

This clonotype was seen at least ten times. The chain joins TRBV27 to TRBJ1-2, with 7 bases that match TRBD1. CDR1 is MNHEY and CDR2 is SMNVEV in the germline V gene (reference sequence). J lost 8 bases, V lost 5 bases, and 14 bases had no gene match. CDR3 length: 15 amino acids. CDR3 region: CASSPTPQGFRGYTF. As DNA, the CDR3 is TGTGCCAGCAGTCCTACCCCACAGGGGTTTAGGGGCTACACCTTC.

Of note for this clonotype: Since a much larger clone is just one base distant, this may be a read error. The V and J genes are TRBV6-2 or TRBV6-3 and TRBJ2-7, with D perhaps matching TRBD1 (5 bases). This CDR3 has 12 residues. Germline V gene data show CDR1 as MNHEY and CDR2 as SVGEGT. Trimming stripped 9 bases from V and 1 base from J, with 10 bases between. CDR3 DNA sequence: TGTGCCAGGAGACAGAGGTCCTACGAGCAGTACTTC. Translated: CARRQRSYEQYF.

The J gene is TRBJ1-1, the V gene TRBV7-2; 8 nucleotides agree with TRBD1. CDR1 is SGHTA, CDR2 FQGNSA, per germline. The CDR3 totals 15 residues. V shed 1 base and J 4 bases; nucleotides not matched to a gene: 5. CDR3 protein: CASSLGQGARTEAFF. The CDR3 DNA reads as TGTGCCAGCAGCTTAGGGCAGGGGGCGCGCACTGAAGCTTTCTTT.

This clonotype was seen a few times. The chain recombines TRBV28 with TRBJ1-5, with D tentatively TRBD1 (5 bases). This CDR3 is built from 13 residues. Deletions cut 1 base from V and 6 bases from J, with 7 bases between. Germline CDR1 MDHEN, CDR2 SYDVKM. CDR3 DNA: TGTGCCAGCAGTTTATTAGGGACTCAGCCCCAGCATTTT. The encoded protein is CASSLLGTQPQHF.

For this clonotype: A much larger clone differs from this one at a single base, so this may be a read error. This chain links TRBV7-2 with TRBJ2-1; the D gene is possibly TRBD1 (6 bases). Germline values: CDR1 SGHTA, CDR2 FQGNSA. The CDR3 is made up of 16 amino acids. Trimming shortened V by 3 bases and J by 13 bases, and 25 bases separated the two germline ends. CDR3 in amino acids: CASSFRQPTPGETQFF. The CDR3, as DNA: TGTGCCAGCAGCTTTCGACAGCCAACCCCAGGGGAGACCCAGTTCTTC.

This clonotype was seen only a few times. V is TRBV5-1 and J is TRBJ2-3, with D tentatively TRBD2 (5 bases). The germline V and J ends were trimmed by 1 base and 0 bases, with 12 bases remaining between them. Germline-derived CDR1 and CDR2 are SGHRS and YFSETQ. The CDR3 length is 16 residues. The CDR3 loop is CASSLNTGTSTDTQYF. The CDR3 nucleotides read TGCGCCAGCAGCTTGAACACGGGAACGAGCACAGATACGCAGTATTTT.

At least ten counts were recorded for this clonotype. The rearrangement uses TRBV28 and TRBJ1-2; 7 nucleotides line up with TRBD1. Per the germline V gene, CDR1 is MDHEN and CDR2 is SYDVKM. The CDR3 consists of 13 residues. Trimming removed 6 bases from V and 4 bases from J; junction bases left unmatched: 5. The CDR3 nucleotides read TGTGCCAGCAGCCCGGGACAGATCTATGGCTACACCTTC. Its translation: CASSPGQIYGYTF.

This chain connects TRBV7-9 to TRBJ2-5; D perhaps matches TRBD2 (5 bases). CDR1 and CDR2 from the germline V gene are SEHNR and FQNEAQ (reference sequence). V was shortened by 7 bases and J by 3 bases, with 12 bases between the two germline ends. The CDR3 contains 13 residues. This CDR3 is CASIPSGKETQYF. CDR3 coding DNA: TGTGCCAGCATCCCCTCCGGGAAAGAGACCCAGTACTTC.

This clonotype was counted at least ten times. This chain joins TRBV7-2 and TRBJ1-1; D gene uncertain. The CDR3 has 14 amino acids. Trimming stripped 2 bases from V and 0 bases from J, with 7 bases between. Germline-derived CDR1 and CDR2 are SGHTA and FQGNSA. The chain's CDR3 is CASSLRAVNTEAFF. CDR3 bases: TGTGCCAGCAGCTTACGTGCGGTGAACACTGAAGCTTTCTTT.

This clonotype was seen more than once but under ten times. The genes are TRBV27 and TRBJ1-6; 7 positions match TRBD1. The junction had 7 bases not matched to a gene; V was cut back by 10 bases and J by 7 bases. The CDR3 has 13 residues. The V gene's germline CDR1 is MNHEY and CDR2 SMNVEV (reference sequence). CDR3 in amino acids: CATGEGANSPLHF. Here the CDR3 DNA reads TGTGCCACCGGGGAGGGGGCGAATTCACCCCTCCACTTT.

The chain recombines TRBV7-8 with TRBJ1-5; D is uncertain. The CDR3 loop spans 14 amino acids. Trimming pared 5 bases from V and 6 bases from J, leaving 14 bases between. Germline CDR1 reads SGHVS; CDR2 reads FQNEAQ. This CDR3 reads CASSLVGVSQPQHF. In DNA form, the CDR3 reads TGTGCCAGCAGCCTTGTCGGGGTCTCTCAGCCCCAGCATTTT.

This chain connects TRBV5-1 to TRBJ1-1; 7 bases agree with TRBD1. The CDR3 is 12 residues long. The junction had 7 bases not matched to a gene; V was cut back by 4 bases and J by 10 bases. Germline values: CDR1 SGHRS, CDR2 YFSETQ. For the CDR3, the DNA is TGCGCCAGCAGCCTCGGGACAGCTGGAGCTTTCTTT. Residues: CASSLGTAGAFF.

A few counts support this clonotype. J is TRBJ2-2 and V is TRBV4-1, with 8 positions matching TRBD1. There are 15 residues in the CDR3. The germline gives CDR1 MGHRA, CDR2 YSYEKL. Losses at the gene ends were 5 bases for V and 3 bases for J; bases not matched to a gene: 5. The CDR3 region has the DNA TGCGCCAGCAGCACGGGACAGGTTGACACCGGGGAGCTGTTTTTT. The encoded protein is CASSTGQVDTGELFF.

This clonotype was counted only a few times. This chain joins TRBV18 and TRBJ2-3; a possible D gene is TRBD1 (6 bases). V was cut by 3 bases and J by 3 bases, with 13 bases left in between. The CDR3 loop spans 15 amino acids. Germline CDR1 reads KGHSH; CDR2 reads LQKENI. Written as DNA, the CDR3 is TGTGCCAGCTCACCGACGACAGGCCTGACAGATACGCAGTATTTT. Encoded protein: CASSPTTGLTDTQYF.

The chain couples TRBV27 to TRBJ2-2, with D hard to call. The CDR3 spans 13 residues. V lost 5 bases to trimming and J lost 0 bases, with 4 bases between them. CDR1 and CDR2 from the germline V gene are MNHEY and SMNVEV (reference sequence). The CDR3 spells CASSTTNTGELFF. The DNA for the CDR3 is TGTGCCAGCAGTACTACGAACACCGGGGAGCTGTTTTTT.

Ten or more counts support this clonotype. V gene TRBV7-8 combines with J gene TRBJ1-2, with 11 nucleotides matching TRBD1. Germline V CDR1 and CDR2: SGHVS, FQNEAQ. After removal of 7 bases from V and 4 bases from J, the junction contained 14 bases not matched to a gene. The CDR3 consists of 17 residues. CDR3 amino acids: CASIPSRDRGFGYGYTF. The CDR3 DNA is TGTGCCAGCATCCCGTCCCGGGACAGGGGGTTTGGCTATGGCTACACCTTC. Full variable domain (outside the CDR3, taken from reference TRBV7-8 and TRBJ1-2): GAGVSQSPRYKVAKRGQDVALRCDPISGHVSLFWYQQALGQGPEFLTYFQNEAQLDKSGLPSDRFFAERPEGSVSTLKIQRTQQEDSAVYLCASIPSRDRGFGYGYTFGSGTRLTVV.

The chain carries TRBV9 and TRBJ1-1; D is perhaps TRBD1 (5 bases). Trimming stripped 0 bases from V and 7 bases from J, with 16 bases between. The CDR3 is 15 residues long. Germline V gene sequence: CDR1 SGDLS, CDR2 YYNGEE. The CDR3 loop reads CASSVEPGLLVEAFF. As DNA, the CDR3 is TGTGCCAGCAGCGTAGAACCAGGGCTCTTGGTTGAAGCTTTCTTT.

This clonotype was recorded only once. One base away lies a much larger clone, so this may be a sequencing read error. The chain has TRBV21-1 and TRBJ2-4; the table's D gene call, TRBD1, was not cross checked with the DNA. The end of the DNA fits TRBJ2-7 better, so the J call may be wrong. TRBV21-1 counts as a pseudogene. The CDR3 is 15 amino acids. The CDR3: CVSSNSPELTYEQYF. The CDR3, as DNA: TGTGTCAGCAGCAATTCCCCGGAGTTAACCTACGAGCAGTACTTC.

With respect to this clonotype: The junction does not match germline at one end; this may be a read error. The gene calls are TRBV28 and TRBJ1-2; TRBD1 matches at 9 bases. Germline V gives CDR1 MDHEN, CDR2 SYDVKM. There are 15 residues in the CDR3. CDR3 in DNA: TGTGCCAGCAGTTTATCGGGACAGGGTGGCTATGGCTACGCCTTC. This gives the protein CASSLSGQGGYGYAF.

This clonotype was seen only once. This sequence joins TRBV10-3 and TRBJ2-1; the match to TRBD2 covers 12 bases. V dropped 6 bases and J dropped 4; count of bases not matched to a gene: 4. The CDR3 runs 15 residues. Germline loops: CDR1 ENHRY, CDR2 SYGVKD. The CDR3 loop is CAIRSLAGGYNEQFF. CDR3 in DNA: TGTGCCATCAGATCCCTAGCGGGGGGGTACAATGAGCAGTTCTTC.

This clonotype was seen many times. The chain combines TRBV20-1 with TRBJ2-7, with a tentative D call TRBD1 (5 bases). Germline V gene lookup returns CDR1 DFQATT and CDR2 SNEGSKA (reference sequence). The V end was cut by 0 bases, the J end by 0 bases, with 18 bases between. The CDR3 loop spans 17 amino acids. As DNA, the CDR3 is TGCAGTGCTAGAGAATCGACGACAGCAGTCCTCTCCTACGAGCAGTACTTC. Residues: CSARESTTAVLSYEQYF.

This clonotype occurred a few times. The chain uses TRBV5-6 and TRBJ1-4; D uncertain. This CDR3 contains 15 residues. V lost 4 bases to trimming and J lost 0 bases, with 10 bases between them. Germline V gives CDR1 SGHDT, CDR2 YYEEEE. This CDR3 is CASSISGTTNEKLFF. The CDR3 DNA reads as TGTGCCAGCAGCATCTCCGGGACAACTAATGAAAAACTGTTTTTT.

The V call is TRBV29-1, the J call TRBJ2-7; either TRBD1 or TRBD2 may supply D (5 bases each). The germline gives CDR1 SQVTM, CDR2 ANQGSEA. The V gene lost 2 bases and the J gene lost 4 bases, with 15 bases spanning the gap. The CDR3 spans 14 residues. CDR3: CSVEPGRGGYEQYF. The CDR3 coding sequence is TGCAGCGTTGAACCTGGACGGGGCGGGTACGAGCAGTACTTC.